These 26 T cell receptor beta chains share one sample of origin, sequenced in a study of T cells and Merkel cell carcinoma outcomes. Generated by immunoSEQ multiplex PCR, the TCRdb table keeps only in-frame clones and is missing some. The data contain 3,100 or so clones, about three quarters of them singletons. What was sequenced was tumor tissue from Merkel cell carcinoma. These receptors originate from a human donor with Merkel cell carcinoma.

The J gene is TRBJ1-6, the V gene TRBV5-4, with D possibly TRBD1 on 6 matching bases. Per the germline V gene, CDR1 is SGHNT and CDR2 is YYREEE (reference sequence). Trimming cost V 0 bases and J 10 bases, with 11 bases left between them. The CDR3 totals 14 residues. The CDR3 DNA sequence: TGTGCCAGCAGCTTGGAACAGGGCGGATCACCCCTCCACTTT. Its protein is CASSLEQGGSPLHF.

The J gene is TRBJ1-4, the V gene TRBV9, with 8 bases identical to TRBD1. The germline V gene encodes CDR1 SGDLS and CDR2 YYNGEE. The V and J ends lost 4 bases and 2 bases, in that order; junction bases with no gene match: 7. CDR3 length: 16 amino acids. The CDR3 sequence is CASSPRGTGTNEKLFF. The CDR3 coding sequence is TGTGCCAGCAGCCCAAGGGGGACAGGTACTAATGAAAAACTGTTTTTT.

Concerning this clone: This may stem from a read error, because a much larger clone lies one nucleotide away. The chain links TRBV4-2 to TRBJ2-5, with 9 bases matching TRBD1. Germline V gene lookup returns CDR1 LGHNA and CDR2 YNFKEQ. The CDR3 is 16 amino acids. Here the CDR3 reads CASSQDRGTGTEIQYF. The CDR3 DNA reads as TGTGCCAGCAGCCAAGATCGGGGGACAGGGACAGAGATCCAGTACTTC.

This chain connects TRBV13 to TRBJ2-3; D gene unclear. The CDR3 length is 14 residues. Germline CDR1 reads PRHDT; CDR2 reads FYEKMQ (reference sequence). Trimming pared 2 bases from V and 1 base from J, leaving 7 bases between. For the CDR3, the DNA is TGTGCCAGCAGCTTATTTGAGGGCACAGATACGCAGTATTTT. This translates into CASSLFEGTDTQYF. Supplemented by reference TRBV13 and TRBJ2-3, the full variable domain reads AAGVIQSPRHLIKEKRETATLKCYPIPRHDTVYWYQQGPGQDPQFLISFYEKMQSDKGSIPDRFSAQQFSDYHSELNMSSLELGDSALYFCASSLFEGTDTQYFGPGTRLTVL.

This clone is large. The same CDR3 is also encoded by other DNA sequences in this sample. This chain uses TRBV4-2 with TRBJ1-2, with a possible D match to TRBD1 (5 bases). The CDR3 loop spans 15 amino acids. Trimming shortened V by 0 bases and J by 4 bases, and 12 bases separated the two germline ends. Per germline, CDR1 LGHNA and CDR2 YNFKEQ. The CDR3 spells CASSQDLTGGYGYTF. The CDR3 nucleotides are TGTGCCAGCAGCCAAGATCTTACGGGGGGCTATGGCTACACCTTC.

Comments on this clone: Other DNA variants within this sample encode the same CDR3. The chain employs TRBV5-1 and TRBJ2-1; D might be TRBD1 or TRBD2, each matching 5 bases. The germline CDR1 and CDR2 sequences are SGHRS and YFSETQ. Trimming removed 5 bases from V and 0 bases from J, with 12 bases in between. The CDR3 extends over 15 amino acids. The chain's CDR3 is CASRWGSYSYNEQFF. The CDR3, as DNA: TGCGCCAGCAGGTGGGGGTCATACTCCTACAATGAGCAGTTCTTC.

The chain has TRBV2 and TRBJ1-6; no definite D call. Germline CDR1 SNHLY, CDR2 FYNNEI. The ends were cut back, 7 bases at V and 3 bases at J, with 10 bases in the middle. The CDR3 runs 14 residues. CDR3 sequence reads: CASNKGNYNSPLHF. For the CDR3, the DNA is TGTGCCAGCAATAAAGGGAACTATAATTCACCCCTCCACTTT.

The chain employs TRBV6-5 and TRBJ1-2, with no clear D. The germline V gene encodes CDR1 MNHEY and CDR2 SVGAGI. V lost 4 bases, J lost 8 bases, and 17 bases lay in between. The CDR3 has 14 amino acids. CDR3 in DNA: TGTGCCAGCAGTTCGATAGGGAAGGTAAAGGGCTACACCTTC. It translates to CASSSIGKVKGYTF.

The chain links TRBV28 to TRBJ2-7; 8 bases fit TRBD1. The CDR3 extends over 16 amino acids. Trimming took 1 base from V and 3 from J; bases not matched to a gene: 8. Germline CDR1 MDHEN, CDR2 SYDVKM. CDR3 DNA sequence: TGTGCCAGCAGTTTATACGGGGCAGGGGGCAGCTACGAGCAGTACTTC. The encoded protein is CASSLYGAGGSYEQYF.

This chain links TRBV19 with TRBJ2-2; 14 nucleotides align to TRBD2. There are 16 residues in the CDR3. J was trimmed by 10 bases and V by 4 bases; bases with no gene match: 8. Looked up from germline, CDR1 is LNHDA and CDR2 is SQIVND (reference sequence). The CDR3 DNA sequence: TGTGCCAGTAGTAGAGGGACTAGCGGGGGCCCCGTGGAGCTGTTTTTT. This encodes CASSRGTSGGPVELFF. Complete variable domain (other parts from reference TRBV19 and TRBJ2-2): DGGITQSPKYLFRKEGQNVTLSCEQNLNHDAMYWYRQDPGQGLRLIYYSQIVNDFQKGDIAEGYSVSREKKESFPLTVTSAQKNPTAFYLCASSRGTSGGPVELFFGEGSRLTVL.

The V and J genes are TRBV28 and TRBJ2-3; 7 bases fit TRBD2. V was pared by 3 bases and J by 2 bases, with 8 bases of the junction left unmatched. This CDR3 spans 16 amino acids. CDR1 and CDR2 from the germline V gene are MDHEN and SYDVKM. The CDR3 region is CASSFFRGGVTDTQYF. The CDR3 DNA follows: TGTGCCAGCAGTTTTTTTCGCGGGGGTGTCACAGATACGCAGTATTTT.

The chain is built from TRBV2 and TRBJ2-7; perhaps TRBD2 as D (5 bases). The V end lost 6 bases, the J end lost 6 bases, and 15 bases lay between the germline ends. Per the germline V gene, CDR1 is SNHLY and CDR2 is FYNNEI. CDR3 length: 13 amino acids. CDR3 DNA sequence: TGTGCCAGCAGCGGAGTACAACGGGGCGAGCAGTACTTC. This gives the protein CASSGVQRGEQYF.

The J gene is TRBJ2-7, the V gene TRBV19; TRBD2 might be the D (5 bases). Looked up from germline, CDR1 is LNHDA and CDR2 is SQIVND (reference sequence). V gave up 3 bases and J gave up 2 bases, with 8 bases separating them. CDR3 length: 13 amino acids. The CDR3 sequence is CASSIGGTYEQYF. CDR3 sequence (DNA): TGTGCCAGTAGTATCGGAGGAACCTACGAGCAGTACTTC.

Points on this clone: One junction end does not reproduce the germline sequence, and a read error may be involved. The V call is TRBV15, the J call TRBJ2-3, with 8 bases identical to TRBD1. The V gene's germline CDR1 is LNHNV and CDR2 YYDKDF (reference sequence). The CDR3 is 15 amino acids. CDR3 nucleotide sequence: TGTGCTACCAGCAGAGGCAGGGGGCGCGGAGATACGCAGTATTTT. It yields the protein CATSRGRGRGDTQYF.

The table lists this clone with a few counts. This chain uses TRBV11-2 with TRBJ1-3; D ambiguous. CDR3 size: 16 residues. The germline gives CDR1 SGHAT, CDR2 FQNNGV. Deletions cut 2 bases from V and 0 bases from J, with 11 bases between. Here the CDR3 DNA reads TGTGCCAGCAGCTTAATCACCGCGGGCTCTGGAAACACCATATATTTT. Amino acid sequence: CASSLITAGSGNTIYF.

V and J are TRBV5-1 and TRBJ2-1, with 15 bases that match TRBD2. The CDR3 runs to 16 residues. CDR1 SGHRS and CDR2 YFSETQ come from the germline V gene. With 0 bases clipped from V and 8 bases from J, the junction kept 3 bases outside the gene matches. The CDR3 DNA follows: TGCGCCAGCAGCTTGGGGACTAGCGGGGGGGCCTATGAGCAGTTCTTC. Translation gives CASSLGTSGGAYEQFF.

The chain uses TRBV4-2 and TRBJ2-5; 7 bases fit TRBD1. CDR3 length: 16 amino acids. V was pared by 0 bases and J by 5 bases, with 9 bases of the junction left unmatched. Germline V gene sequence: CDR1 LGHNA, CDR2 YNFKEQ. In DNA, the CDR3 is TGTGCCAGCAGCCAAGATAGGGGACAGAGAGACGAGACCCAGTACTTC. Its protein is CASSQDRGQRDETQYF.

CDR3 coding DNA: TGCGCCAGCAGCTTAGGACTAGGAGAGGAGACCCAGTACTTC. Its protein is CASSLGLGEETQYF. J is TRBJ2-5 and V is TRBV5-1; 7 bases are shared with TRBD2. From germline, CDR1 is SGHRS and CDR2 YFSETQ. This CDR3 is built from 14 residues. V lost 2 bases to trimming and J lost 5 bases; unmatched junction nucleotides: 6.

The chain joins TRBV18 to TRBJ1-2; D not resolved. Trimming cost V 5 bases and J 1 base, with 5 bases left between them. Germline V CDR1 and CDR2: KGHSH, LQKENI. The CDR3 extends over 12 amino acids. In nucleotides, the CDR3 is TGTGCCAGCTCAGGTGGTAACTATGGCTACACCTTC. The encoded protein is CASSGGNYGYTF.

This clone has only a few counts. The chain combines TRBV18 with TRBJ1-3; weak D call: TRBD1 (5 bases). Germline CDR1 is KGHSH and CDR2 is LQKENI. The CDR3 has 16 residues. Trimming took 3 bases from V and 0 from J, leaving 12 bases between them. In nucleotides, the CDR3 is TGTGCCAGCTCACCTCTACAGGAGGACTCTGGAAACACCATATATTTT. Amino acids: CASSPLQEDSGNTIYF.

The V call is TRBV19, the J call TRBJ1-2; 8 nucleotides align to TRBD1. This CDR3 is 16 amino acids long. Germline lookup yields CDR1 LNHDA and CDR2 SQIVND (reference sequence). Trimming cost V 4 bases and J 4 bases; bases outside gene matches: 11. CDR3 sequence (DNA): TGTGCCAGTAGTAAGTTGGGGCAGGGGGCACGCTATGGCTACACCTTC. It specifies CASSKLGQGARYGYTF.

This clone is large in the sample. The chain couples TRBV5-7 to TRBJ1-1; D is uncertain. TRBV5-7 is given ORF status, its function remaining uncertain. The CDR3 extends over 15 amino acids. The germline V and J ends were trimmed by 5 bases and 0 bases, with 14 bases remaining between them. The CDR3 bases are TGTGCCAGCAGGATTGGGGAAGGGATGAACACTGAAGCTTTCTTT. Translating gives CASRIGEGMNTEAFF.

This clone showed up just once. This chain connects TRBV28 to TRBJ1-1, with D perhaps TRBD1 (6 bases). CDR1 MDHEN and CDR2 SYDVKM come from the germline V gene. Trimming left V 6 bases short and J 4 bases short, with 15 bases between. The CDR3 covers 14 residues. CDR3 sequence: CASSITGFGTEAFF. The CDR3 nucleotides are TGTGCCAGCAGCATTACAGGGTTTGGCACTGAAGCTTTCTTT. Using reference TRBV28 and TRBJ1-1 for the parts outside the CDR3, the full variable domain is DVKVTQSSRYLVKRTGEKVFLECVQDMDHENMFWYRQDPGLGLRLIYFSYDVKMKEKGDIPEGYSVSREKKERFSLILESASTNQTSMYLCASSITGFGTEAFFGQGTRLTVV.

There are a few counts of this clone. The chain is built from TRBV5-1 and TRBJ2-7, with 7 bases identical to TRBD1. Germline V gene data show CDR1 as SGHRS and CDR2 as YFSETQ. J lost 2 bases, V lost 4 bases, and 6 bases had no gene match. The CDR3 runs 14 residues. The CDR3 DNA reads as TGCGCCAGCAGCACCCGACAGGGAGCCTACGAGCAGTACTTC. Translating gives CASSTRQGAYEQYF.

The chain carries TRBV2 and TRBJ1-6; D ambiguous. The CDR3 has 13 amino acids. Trimming pared 5 bases from V and 8 bases from J, leaving 10 bases between. Germline values: CDR1 SNHLY, CDR2 FYNNEI. CDR3 region: CASSPSEDSPLHF. CDR3 nucleotides: TGTGCCAGCAGTCCCAGTGAGGATTCACCCCTCCACTTT.

The CDR3, as DNA: TGTGCCAGCAGCTACCCCGGGACAGGGGGCTCCTACGAGCAGTACTTC. This translates into CASSYPGTGGSYEQYF. This chain links TRBV5-4 with TRBJ2-7; 11 bases align to TRBD1. V trimming: 3 bases; J trimming: 0 bases; junction bases outside the gene matches: 5. The length of the CDR3 is 16 residues. The germline V gene encodes CDR1 SGHNT and CDR2 YYREEE (reference sequence).